This T cell receptor (beta chain) was sequenced during a study of blood T cell repertoires in COVID-19. Authors' analysis steps: For nucleated cells, counts were estimated from reference gene primer amplification. Clones were read by immunoSEQ multiplex PCR, and TCRdb kept only the in-frame ones, dropping some. The DNA gave D and trimming, while V, J and clone size come from that table. Of 250,000 to 350,000 clones in the sample, 85% were seen once. Germline V gene lookup returns CDR1 SGDLS and CDR2 YYNGEE. The length of the CDR3 is 16 residues. V trimming: 2 bases; J trimming: 0 bases; junction bases outside the gene matches: 7. Recruitment covered roughly 24 US areas and drew participants whose ages spanned roughly 18 to 90 years. Donors in Cohort 3 counted as recovered after two negative PCRs, clearance, or symptom resolution.

The sequence derives from a woman between 50 and 59 years old who had recovered from COVID-19. The chain uses TRBV9 and TRBJ2-7, with 8 bases lining up with TRBD2. The sequenced material came from PBMCs or T cells enriched from blood (not recorded which). In DNA, the CDR3 is TGTGCCAGCAGCGTGGGTAGCGGGACCAGCTCCTACGAGCAGTACTTC. Amino acid sequence: CASSVGSGTSSYEQYF.